These T cell receptor beta chains were read from a single sample in a study of T cell responses to AZD1222 COVID-19 vaccine. Assay used: immunoSEQ multiplex PCR; TCRdb lists only in-frame clones, some missing. Here the sample spans around 130,000 clones, more than 85% being singletons. This sample comprised peripheral blood, obtained on day 0 of AZD1222 vaccination. The receptors were gathered from an adult in good health. CDR3s include the opening cysteine and the closing phenylalanine or tryptophan. Not every row has a clone size; where given, it reads once, few, many or a size class.

abundance,v_gene,CDR3aa
.,TRBV2,CASSEDGGYGYTF
.,TRBV27,CASSLTPLAGGLPYEQYF
.,TRBV10-3,CAISAQGGPHQPQHF
.,TRBV7-9,CASSLVTSSTNEKLFF
.,TRBV12-3/TRBV12-4,CASSGGARETQYF
.,TRBV14,CASSLWVAETQYF
.,TRBV29-1,CSVGYSYTF
.,TRBV2,CASKSGTGGETQYF
.,TRBV5-1,CASSFGGDGYTF
.,TRBV5-4,CASSPSGGQHSPLHF
few,TRBV18,CASSPTLGNTEAFF
.,TRBV13,CASSLGNGYEQYF
once,TRBV6-5,CASSSRLLNSPLHF
.,TRBV5-1,CASSLAGRRQPQHF
.,TRBV18,CASSPRNQETQYF
.,TRBV3-1/TRBV3-2,CASSQSVSGEQYF
.,TRBV18,CASSRGSPNEKLFF
.,TRBV15,CATSREPMVVSSGNTIYF
.,TRBV30,CASEGQARGGAPGNTIYF
.,TRBV9,CASSAQGGYTEAFF
.,TRBV29-1,CSVDESGREQFF
.,TRBV7-9,CASSLKGVNTEAFF
.,TRBV6-5,CASSYVPGVAGNTIYF
once,TRBV28,CASGTGVYGYTF
once,TRBV11-2,CASSLGDRGTKDTEAFF
.,TRBV9,CASRPGQGAVSGNTIYF
.,TRBV6-6,CASSRNRGRVDNSPLHF
.,TRBV7-3,CASSLLAGGEAFF
.,TRBV6-5,CASSRGLSPGGELFF
.,TRBV4-1,CASSRAVNNSPLHF
.,TRBV6-5,CASSPLGGKSGYTF
.,TRBV10-3,CAISGSSGAKQYNEQFF
.,TRBV21-1,CASSKREAGSSYNEQFF